One sample yielded the 6 T cell receptor beta chains listed below, sequenced in a study of T cells in tumors after PD-1 blockade. Here immunoSEQ multiplex PCR was the method, and the copy in TCRdb shows in-frame clones only, minus some. The sample carries around 46,000 clones, roughly 73% recorded once. Source: PBMCs, taken before anti-PD-1 treatment. The receptors here all came from a human donor with basal cell carcinoma.

The chain has TRBV5-6 and TRBJ1-2, with 8 nucleotides matching TRBD1. CDR3 length: 11 residues. V trimming: 4 bases; J trimming: 13 bases; junction bases outside the gene matches: 6. CDR1 SGHDT and CDR2 YYEEEE come from the germline V gene. The CDR3 loop reads CASSLGQGGTF. The DNA of the CDR3 is TGTGCCAGCAGCCTAGGACAGGGCGGCACCTTC.

The rearrangement joins TRBV18 to TRBJ1-1; 8 positions agree with TRBD1. The CDR3 is made up of 14 amino acids. V trimming: 5 bases; J trimming: 4 bases; junction bases outside the gene matches: 6. Germline CDR1 and CDR2: KGHSH and LQKENI. For the CDR3, the DNA is TGTGCCAGCTCAAAAGACAGGGGCATCACTGAAGCTTTCTTT. Protein product: CASSKDRGITEAFF.

This clone has just one count. The chain uses TRBV4-2 and TRBJ1-2; D unclear. The germline V gene has CDR1 LGHNA and CDR2 YNFKEQ. V lost 1 base and J 2 bases, leaving 11 bases between the germline ends. CDR3 length equals 15 residues. CDR3 residues: CASSQVFGQNYGYTF. CDR3 in DNA: TGTGCCAGCAGCCAAGTTTTTGGTCAGAACTATGGCTACACCTTC.

The chain carries TRBV19 and TRBJ1-6; 7 nucleotides align to TRBD1. Germline CDR1 is LNHDA and CDR2 is SQIVND (reference sequence). CDR3 length: 15 amino acids. V lost 3 bases, J lost 7 bases, and 6 bases stayed unmatched. CDR3 in amino acids: CASSIRDRRNSPLHF. The CDR3, as DNA: TGTGCCAGTAGTATCCGGGACAGAAGGAATTCACCCCTCCACTTT.

The chain combines TRBV30 with TRBJ2-3, with D possibly matching TRBD2 (6 bases). CDR1 and CDR2 (germline): GTSNPN, SVGIG (reference sequence). This CDR3 region has 16 residues. The V gene lost 1 base and the J gene lost 2 bases, with 16 bases spanning the gap. The CDR3 loop reads CAWSGRRGWLTDTQYF. CDR3 DNA: TGTGCCTGGAGTGGTAGGCGGGGATGGCTCACAGATACGCAGTATTTT.

In this sample, this clone turned up many times. This chain uses TRBV20-1 with TRBJ1-1; D is perhaps TRBD1 (6 bases). The CDR3 totals 12 residues. CDR1 DFQATT and CDR2 SNEGSKA come from the germline V gene (reference sequence). V lost 3 bases, J lost 11 bases, and 16 bases lay in between. In DNA, the CDR3 is TGCAGTGCTAGTTGGGGGGACAATAGTGCTTTCTTT. This translates into CSASWGDNSAFF.